The clone carrying this TCR beta chain was counted a few times. Each CDR3 protein is one row after TCRdb ran MiXCR on the RT-PCR reads. In the table there are about 680,000 distinct CDR3 sequences, 12% to 15% of which are singletons. Trimming at V came to 5 bases and at J to 7 bases, leaving 10 bases not matched to a gene. The germline V gene encodes CDR1 SGHVS and CDR2 FNYEAQ. The CDR3 is 17 amino acids. This rearrangement joins TRBV7-6 to TRBJ2-1; 14 nucleotides agree with TRBD2. This clonotype originated in a female donor in good health, serving as a healthy control. Sequenced sample: memory CD4+ T cells from blood. CDR3 sequence reads: CASSINPGTSGSNEQFF. CDR3 DNA sequence: TGTGCCAGCAGCATAAATCCCGGGACTAGCGGGAGTAATGAGCAGTTCTTC.